The 18 T cell receptor beta chains below all came from one sample that was sequenced in a study of CXCR3-negative and CXCR3-positive naive CD8 T cells (dated by TCRdb to about 2019). TCRdb records NextSeq 550 as the sequencer. The Human TCR Profiling Kit (MiLaboratory) was used to make UMI-labeled 5' RACE TRB cDNA libraries. Each entry corresponds to one CDR3 protein sequence from reads that TCRdb reprocessed, and DNA is not given. The sample's clone listing holds about 92,000 distinct CDR3 sequences. The ten largest clones capture less than 0.85% of the sample. What the work shows at the level of the full study, not this receptor alone: TRB CDR3s from CXCR3-positive naive cells showed higher hydrophobicity (lower Kidera factor 4), lower energy, and higher strength and volume indices than CXCR3-negative naive cells.

For these TCRs, the target antigens are not known. Sequencing was performed on naive CXCR3+ CD8+ T cells from blood. The intended sense of this specimen's cell subset or site label: CD45RO-CCR7+CD27+CD95- naive CD8+ T cells expressing CXCR3 (TNR3+). The receptor set was obtained from a human donor in good health. Some clones in this sample may be carry-over from other donors' samples.

The chain links TRBV6-1 to TRBJ2-7. Germline loops: CDR1 MNHNS, CDR2 SASEGT. The CDR3 has 13 amino acids. The CDR3 loop is CASSLRVSYEQYF.

The genes are TRBV15 and TRBJ2-2; TCRdb names TRBD2, which stays unverified in the absence of DNA. The germline CDR1 and CDR2 sequences are LNHNV and YYDKDF (reference sequence). The CDR3 is 14 amino acids. The CDR3 region is CATESGANTGELFF.

The chain joins TRBV9 to TRBJ2-7. This CDR3 has 14 amino acids. CDR1 and CDR2 from the germline V gene are SGDLS and YYNGEE. The CDR3 reads CASSPEAVSYEQYF. The whole variable domain, remainder taken from reference TRBV9 and TRBJ2-7, is DSGVTQTPKHLITATGQRVTLRCSPRSGDLSVYWYQQSLDQGLQFLIQYYNGEERAKGNILERFSAQQFPDLHSELNLSSLELGDSALYFCASSPEAVSYEQYFGPGTRLTVT.

The genes are TRBV7-9 and TRBJ2-5. The CDR3 is made up of 15 amino acids. CDR1 and CDR2 from the germline V gene are SEHNR and FQNEAQ (reference sequence). CDR3 region: CASSLGRLEEETQYF.

V and J are TRBV14 and TRBJ2-2; there is no DNA to check the TCRdb D call of TRBD1. The CDR3 extends over 18 amino acids. CDR1 and CDR2 from the germline V gene are SGHDN and FVKESK. The CDR3 loop is CASSQDWVDMSGTGELFF. The full variable domain, with the rest looked up from reference TRBV14 and TRBJ2-2, is EAGVTQFPSHSVIEKGQTVTLRCDPISGHDNLYWYRRVMGKEIKFLLHFVKESKQDESGMPNNRFLAERTGGTYSTLKVQPAELEDSGVYFCASSQDWVDMSGTGELFFGEGSRLTVL.

The V call is TRBV12-3 or TRBV12-4, the J call TRBJ1-5; TCRdb designates TRBD1, a call that cannot be tested without DNA. The CDR3 totals 16 residues. The CDR3 is CASSSLSGTGTQPQHF.

The chain recombines TRBV6-5 with TRBJ2-7; with no DNA, the TCRdb D assignment of TRBD1 cannot be verified. CDR1 is MNHEY, CDR2 SVGAGI, per germline. This CDR3 is 15 amino acids long. CDR3: CASSYSGGGFYEQYF.

V gene TRBV20-1 combines with J gene TRBJ2-7; TCRdb proposes TRBD2, but this gene call is untestable without DNA. Germline CDR1 reads DFQATT; CDR2 reads SNEGSKA (reference sequence). This CDR3 has 16 residues. The CDR3 is CSASPASGRPSYEQYF.

The chain's CDR3 is CSVERGAPYEQYF. This chain uses TRBV29-1 with TRBJ2-7; TCRdb designates TRBD1, a call that cannot be tested without DNA. This CDR3 has 13 residues. Germline values: CDR1 SQVTM, CDR2 ANQGSEA.

V usage is TRBV6-6 and J usage is TRBJ2-5. This CDR3 is built from 14 residues. The V gene's germline CDR1 is MNHNY and CDR2 SVGAGI (reference sequence). CDR3 in amino acids: CASSSPRLQETQYF.

The rearrangement uses TRBV20-1 and TRBJ2-7; TCRdb outputs TRBD2, but without DNA this stays unchecked. From germline, CDR1 is DFQATT and CDR2 SNEGSKA (reference sequence). The length of the CDR3 is 15 residues. The CDR3 sequence is CSARGAGGPLYEQYF.

CDR3 residues: CASSSPNTGELFF. The chain joins TRBV7-2 to TRBJ2-2. CDR3 length: 13 residues. Germline V gene data show CDR1 as SGHTA and CDR2 as FQGNSA. Filled out from reference TRBV7-2 and TRBJ2-2, the complete variable domain reads GAGVSQSPSNKVTEKGKDVELRCDPISGHTALYWYRQSLGQGLEFLIYFQGNSAPDKSGLPSDRFSAERTGGSVSTLTIQRTQQEDSAVYLCASSSPNTGELFFGEGSRLTVL.

The chain combines TRBV7-9 with TRBJ2-7. The CDR3 runs 12 residues. Per the germline V gene, CDR1 is SEHNR and CDR2 is FQNEAQ (reference sequence). CDR3 loop: CASSLYTGEQYF.

This chain's CDR3 is CASSPGWGLYNEQFF. This chain links TRBV19 with TRBJ2-1; TCRdb's assignment of TRBD1 cannot be checked, as there is no DNA. CDR1 and CDR2 (germline): LNHDA, SQIVND (reference sequence). CDR3 length equals 15 residues.

V gene TRBV24-1 combines with J gene TRBJ1-1; TCRdb's assignment of TRBD1 cannot be checked, as there is no DNA. The CDR3 extends over 13 amino acids. Germline loops: CDR1 KGHDR, CDR2 SFDVKD. The CDR3 loop reads CAARTGANTEAFF.

CDR3 residues: CASSSGGWNEQFF. This rearrangement joins TRBV6-5 to TRBJ2-1; TCRdb's D gene call, TRBD1, goes unchecked for lack of DNA. This CDR3 has 13 residues. The germline V gene has CDR1 MNHEY and CDR2 SVGAGI.

This chain uses TRBV4-3 with TRBJ2-1; TCRdb calls TRBD2, which cannot be checked without DNA. This CDR3 is built from 19 residues. The germline gives CDR1 LGHNA, CDR2 YSLEER. The CDR3 spells CASSQDRGRSGRNYNEQLF.

The chain recombines TRBV9 with TRBJ1-1. The V gene's germline CDR1 is SGDLS and CDR2 YYNGEE. The CDR3 runs to 13 residues. The CDR3: CASSSMLNTEAFF.